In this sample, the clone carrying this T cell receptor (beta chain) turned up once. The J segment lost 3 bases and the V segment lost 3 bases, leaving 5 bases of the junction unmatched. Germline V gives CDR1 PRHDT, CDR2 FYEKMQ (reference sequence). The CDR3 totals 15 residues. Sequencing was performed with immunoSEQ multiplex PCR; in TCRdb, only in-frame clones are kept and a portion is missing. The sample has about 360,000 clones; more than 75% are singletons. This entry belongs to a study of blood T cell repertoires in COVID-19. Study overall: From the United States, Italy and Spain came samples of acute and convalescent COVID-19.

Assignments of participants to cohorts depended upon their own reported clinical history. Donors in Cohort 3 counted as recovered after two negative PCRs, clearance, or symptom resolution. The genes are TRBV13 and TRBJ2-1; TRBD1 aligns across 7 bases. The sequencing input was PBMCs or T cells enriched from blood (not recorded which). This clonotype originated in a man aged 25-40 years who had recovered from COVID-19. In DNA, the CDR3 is TGTGCCAGCAGCTTTAACAGGGGAAGCTACAATGAGCAGTTCTTC. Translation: CASSFNRGSYNEQFF.